The 21 T cell receptor beta chains given below trace back to one sample, sequenced in a study of cytomegalovirus exposure and HLA in healthy donors. 13 Jbeta primers and 60 Vbeta primers were used for the PCR. This table comes from immunoSEQ multiplex PCR, and its TCRdb copy is limited to in-frame clones, with some not included. The profile shows around 200,000 clones, roughly 81% of them singletons. Sequenced material: PBMCs. The receptors derive from a woman between 25 and 40 years old in good health and CMV-seropositive.

CDR3 nucleotide sequence: TGTGCCTGGAGGAGAGCCGGGACAGGGTCAATTCGAGGTAATGAAAAACTGTTTTTT. Translated: CAWRRAGTGSIRGNEKLFF. The J gene is TRBJ1-4, the V gene TRBV30, with TRBD1 matching 9 bases. The V and J ends lost 3 bases and 4 bases, in that order; junction bases with no gene match: 18. This CDR3 has 19 amino acids. The germline V gene encodes CDR1 GTSNPN and CDR2 SVGIG (reference sequence). The full variable domain, with the rest looked up from reference TRBV30 and TRBJ1-4, is SQTIHQWPATLVQPVGSPLSLECTVEGTSNPNLYWYRQAAGRGLQLLFYSVGIGQISSEVPQNLSASRPQDRQFILSSKKLLLSDSGFYLCAWRRAGTGSIRGNEKLFFGSGTQLSVL.

V gene TRBV10-3 combines with J gene TRBJ2-4; D remains unclear. The ends were cut back, 3 bases at V and 9 bases at J, with 12 bases in the middle. Germline V gene lookup returns CDR1 ENHRY and CDR2 SYGVKD. This CDR3 region has 13 residues. The CDR3 DNA reads TGTGCCATCAGTGAATGTGAGGAGTGCATTCAGTACTTC. Translation gives CAISECEECIQYF.

This clone was seen more than once but under ten times. The gene calls are TRBV29-1 and TRBJ2-2, with TRBD2 identical over 7 bases. CDR3 length: 13 residues. With 7 bases clipped from V and 4 bases from J, the junction kept 6 bases outside the gene matches. Per germline, CDR1 SQVTM and CDR2 ANQGSEA. CDR3 nucleotides: TGCAGCGGCGGGAGCATATTCACCGGGGAGCTGTTTTTT. Its translation is CSGGSIFTGELFF.

This chain's CDR3 is CASSALDRDATDTQYF. The DNA of the CDR3 is TGTGCCAGCAGTGCACTCGACAGGGACGCAACAGATACGCAGTATTTT. The rearrangement uses TRBV2 and TRBJ2-3; 7 positions match TRBD1. J lost 3 bases, V lost 4 bases, and 10 bases had no gene match. The CDR3 has 16 amino acids. Germline V lookup: CDR1 SNHLY, CDR2 FYNNEI.

The CDR3 DNA reads TGTGCCAGCAACAGGGCCGCCTTGGGTGGCTACACCTTC. Amino acid sequence: CASNRAALGGYTF. The chain employs TRBV2 and TRBJ1-2, with D tentatively TRBD1 (6 bases). The germline CDR1 and CDR2 sequences are SNHLY and FYNNEI. This CDR3 has 13 residues. Deletions cut 7 bases from V and 7 bases from J, with 16 bases between. Based on the CDR3 plus reference TRBV2 and TRBJ1-2, the full variable domain is EPEVTQTPSHQVTQMGQEVILRCVPISNHLYFYWYRQILGQKVEFLVSFYNNEISEKSEIFDDQFSVERPDGSNFTLKIRSTKLEDSAMYFCASNRAALGGYTFGSGTRLTVV.

This rearrangement joins TRBV5-1 to TRBJ2-7, with D perhaps TRBD1 (5 bases). The CDR3 contains 14 residues. Germline CDR1 SGHRS, CDR2 YFSETQ. Deletions cut 2 bases from V and 6 bases from J, with 15 bases between. The CDR3 is CASSLSGPGLEQYF. The CDR3 region has the DNA TGCGCCAGCAGCTTATCAGGGCCCGGCCTCGAGCAGTACTTC.

The chain carries TRBV6-5 and TRBJ2-7; 11 bases map to TRBD2. The CDR3 runs 14 residues. Germline loops: CDR1 MNHEY, CDR2 SVGAGI. J gave up 4 bases and V 7 bases, and 6 bases lay outside the gene matches. The CDR3 here is CASTLAGGTYEQYF. Written as DNA, the CDR3 is TGTGCCAGCACTTTAGCGGGAGGGACGTACGAGCAGTACTTC.

This clone was seen a single time. The genes are TRBV25-1 and TRBJ2-7; 9 nucleotides align to TRBD1. Per germline, CDR1 MGHDK and CDR2 SYGVNS. Losses at the gene ends were 4 bases for V and 6 bases for J; bases not matched to a gene: 1. CDR3 size: 12 residues. The CDR3 nucleotides read TGTGCCAGCAGTGTGACAGGGGGCGAGCAGTACTTC. Its translation: CASSVTGGEQYF.

The chain uses TRBV5-1 and TRBJ2-7; D possibly corresponds to TRBD2 (5 bases). Germline V gene lookup returns CDR1 SGHRS and CDR2 YFSETQ. Between the trimmed V and J ends, which lost 5 bases and 0 bases, there was a span of 18 bases. The CDR3 covers 16 residues. CDR3 coding DNA: TGCGCCAGCAGTATTATGGGGAGTCGTAGCTCCTACGAGCAGTACTTC. This gives the protein CASSIMGSRSSYEQYF. Filled out from reference TRBV5-1 and TRBJ2-7, the complete variable domain reads KAGVTQTPRYLIKTRGQQVTLSCSPISGHRSVSWYQQTPGQGLQFLFEYFSETQRNKGNFPGRFSGRQFSNSRSEMNVSTLELGDSALYLCASSIMGSRSSYEQYFGPGTRLTVT.

This chain links TRBV5-1 with TRBJ2-5; D unresolved. V was trimmed by 2 bases and J by 3 bases, leaving 8 bases between them. The CDR3 sequence is 13 residues long. Germline V gives CDR1 SGHRS, CDR2 YFSETQ. CDR3 sequence: CASSLGDKETQYF. The CDR3, as DNA: TGCGCCAGCAGCTTAGGAGATAAAGAGACCCAGTACTTC.

The chain uses TRBV11-3 and TRBJ2-1; 9 bases map to TRBD2. Losses at the gene ends were 3 bases for V and 9 bases for J; bases not matched to a gene: 9. Germline V gives CDR1 SGHNT, CDR2 YENEEA. The CDR3 spans 15 residues. The CDR3 is CASSFAAGGPSEQFF. CDR3 nucleotide sequence: TGTGCCAGCAGCTTCGCCGCGGGAGGGCCAAGTGAGCAGTTCTTC.

This sequence joins TRBV28 and TRBJ2-7; a weak D match, TRBD2 (6 bases). Germline assignment: CDR1 MDHEN and CDR2 SYDVKM. There are 16 residues in the CDR3. The CDR3, as DNA: TGTGCTGGGAGTGTCGGTCGGCGGGGCAGCTCCTACGAGCAGTACTTC. This codes for CAGSVGRRGSSYEQYF.

This clone was counted only a few times. Germline and junction disagree at one end, which may indicate a read error. V is TRBV28 and J is TRBJ1-1, with D possibly matching TRBD1 (6 bases). The CDR3 has 13 residues. CDR1 is MDHEN and CDR2 is SYDVKM in the germline V gene. In DNA, the CDR3 is TGTGCCAGCAGTTCAACAGGGCCCCCTGAGACGGATTTT. Translating it yields CASSSTGPPETDF. Together with reference TRBV28 and TRBJ1-1, the CDR3 gives the full variable domain: DVKVTQSSRYLVKRTGEKVFLECVQDMDHENMFWYRQDPGLGLRLIYFSYDVKMKEKGDIPEGYSVSREKKERFSLILESASTNQTSMYLCASSSTGPPETDFGQGTRLTVV.

In its sample, this clone was seen a few times. V and J are TRBV27 and TRBJ2-7; possible D gene TRBD2, 5 bases. Germline assignment: CDR1 MNHEY and CDR2 SMNVEV (reference sequence). Trimming stripped 10 bases from V and 5 bases from J, with 9 bases between. This CDR3 region has 10 residues. CDR3 nucleotides: TGTGCCACGGGGAAAAACGAGCAGTACTTC. This encodes CATGKNEQYF.

This chain connects TRBV28 to TRBJ2-1; D not resolved. The CDR3 runs to 11 residues. With 8 bases removed from V and 8 bases from J, the gap between germline ends came to 10 bases. CDR1 MDHEN and CDR2 SYDVKM come from the germline V gene. CDR3 nucleotides: TGTGCCAGCCGCCGCGTGGATGAGCAGTTCTTC. It specifies CASRRVDEQFF.

The CDR3 nucleotides read TGTGCCAGCAGTGATTCGGGGAGGGTACACGAGCAGTACTTC. This encodes CASSDSGRVHEQYF. The genes are TRBV25-1 and TRBJ2-5; 7 bases agree with TRBD2. TRBJ2-7 explains the end of the DNA better; the J call may be wrong. The CDR3 length is 14 residues. Germline V gene sequence: CDR1 MGHDK, CDR2 SYGVNS.

This chain links TRBV19 with TRBJ2-7; TRBD2 matches at 9 bases. Germline V gives CDR1 LNHDA, CDR2 SQIVND (reference sequence). With 3 bases clipped from V and 3 bases from J, the junction kept 6 bases outside the gene matches. This CDR3 has 15 amino acids. The CDR3 DNA reads TGTGCCAGTAGTATTCCGGGACTAGCAATCTACGAGCAGTACTTC. Its protein is CASSIPGLAIYEQYF.

J is TRBJ2-1 and V is TRBV9; 9 nucleotides line up with TRBD2. The germline CDR1 and CDR2 sequences are SGDLS and YYNGEE. The CDR3 runs to 15 residues. J was trimmed by 2 bases and V by 2 bases; bases with no gene match: 2. The CDR3 nucleotides read TGTGCCAGCAGCGTCAGACTAGCGGCCTACAATGAGCAGTTCTTC. Residues: CASSVRLAAYNEQFF.

The rearrangement uses TRBV5-1 and TRBJ1-6, with 12 bases fitting TRBD1. This CDR3 is 16 amino acids long. CDR1 is SGHRS and CDR2 is YFSETQ in the germline V gene. The V and J ends lost 0 bases and 9 bases, in that order; junction bases with no gene match: 4. CDR3 coding DNA: TGCGCCAGCAGCTTGGTGGGACAGGGGGCGGCTTCACCCCTCCACTTT. Its protein product is CASSLVGQGAASPLHF.

This chain uses TRBV7-9 with TRBJ1-1; the D is unclear. Deletions cut 3 bases from V and 1 base from J, with 15 bases between. The CDR3 runs 16 residues. Germline CDR1 SEHNR, CDR2 FQNEAQ (reference sequence). Here the CDR3 DNA reads TGTGCCAGCAGCTTCCTGCCGGTTCCCCCGAACACTGAAGCTTTCTTT. It yields the protein CASSFLPVPPNTEAFF.

This sequence joins TRBV7-6 and TRBJ2-7; the D gene is possibly TRBD1 (6 bases). V dropped 5 bases and J dropped 8 bases, with 19 bases sitting between them. The CDR3 is made up of 14 amino acids. Looked up from germline, CDR1 is SGHVS and CDR2 is FNYEAQ. CDR3 bases: TGTGCCAGCAGCCCACTCTCCGTGGACAGCCAGCAGTACTTC. It encodes CASSPLSVDSQQYF.